This T cell receptor (beta chain) comes out of a study of beta chain features in type 1 diabetes. Concerning this clone itself: Its target is unknown.

Expressed TCRB transcripts were sequenced after all isolated RNA was converted to cDNA. Only in-frame clones appear in the TCRdb table, and some are missing; sequencing was by immunoSEQ multiplex PCR. The data contain around 500,000 clones, 11% of them singletons. Study-wide points: Researchers reported that naive, central memory and Treg TCRB repertoires appeared more similar in patients than in healthy donors. Whatever favoring of shorter templates PCR might show would apply equally to patients and controls. Junctions at VDJ sites from type 1 diabetes patients had fewer insertions and more deletions. All four CD4+ subsets from Type 1 diabetes patients carried moderately but significantly shorter TCRB CDR3s.

The sequencing input was naive CD4+ T cells from blood. This TCR came from a woman aged 18-29 years in good health.

CDR3 DNA sequence: TGTGCCAGCAGCCAAGGCTTCTGGGAGCAGTACTTC. It translates to CASSQGFWEQYF. This rearrangement joins TRBV7-9 to TRBJ2-7; no firm D call. The CDR3 has 12 amino acids. Germline assignment: CDR1 SEHNR and CDR2 FQNEAQ (reference sequence). Trimming removed 5 bases at V and 7 bases at J, with 12 bases between.